Listed below are T cell receptor beta chains from one sample, sequenced in a study of blood T cell repertoires in COVID-19. Data came from immunoSEQ multiplex PCR; TCRdb stores just in-frame clones and leaves some out. This sample has a few hundred thousand clones, with about 85% found just once. The specimen was PBMCs or T cells enriched from blood (not recorded which). All receptors come from a woman aged 50 to 65 who had been exposed to COVID-19. Both conserved end residues are part of each CDR3. D genes are given only for firm matches. Some rows mark clone size as missing; the rest say once, few, many or name a class of expanded clone.

V	J	size	D	DNA	CDR3
TRBV19	TRBJ2-3	NA	NA	TGTGCCACCAGCCCGGGACTCACAGATACGCAGTATTTT	CATSPGLTDTQYF
TRBV24-1	TRBJ1-5	NA	NA	TGTGCCACCAGTGATTCAGGGAAGGCGGAGCCCCAGCATTTT	CATSDSGKAEPQHF
TRBV9	TRBJ1-3	NA	NA	TGTGCCAGCAGCGTAGGGGAGGGGACCATATATTTT	CASSVGEGTIYF
TRBV4-3	TRBJ1-5	NA	NA	TGCGCCAGCAGCCAAGATCGAGAGACACTCCCTAGGGGTTATAGCAATCAGCCCCAGCATTTT	CASSQDRETLPRGYSNQPQHF
TRBV5-8	TRBJ1-1	NA	NA	TGTGCCAGCAGCCGGGACAAAACGGCCACTGAAGCTTTCTTT	CASSRDKTATEAFF
TRBV5-1	TRBJ2-1	NA	TRBD2	TGCGCCAGCAGCTGGGGGCTAGCGGGGGCCCGAGAGCAGTTCTTC	CASSWGLAGAREQFF
TRBV5-8	TRBJ1-1	few	NA	TGTGCCAGCAGCTTGGCGGGACTGCTAGGCACTGAAGCTTTCTTT	CASSLAGLLGTEAFF
TRBV11-2	TRBJ1-2	NA	NA	TGTGCCAGCAGCCTAAGGAGGATGATTGGCTACACCTTC	CASSLRRMIGYTF
TRBV3-1/TRBV3-2	TRBJ1-1	NA	NA	TGTGCCAGCAGCCAAGGGCCCGGGAGGACTGAAGCTTTCTTT	CASSQGPGRTEAFF
TRBV7-2	TRBJ1-4	NA	TRBD1	TGTGCCAGCAGCCAGGACAGGATTCGCGAAAAACTGTTTTTT	CASSQDRIREKLFF
TRBV5-1	TRBJ2-5	once	NA	TGCGCCAGCAGCCGAACCCCCCTCAGGGAGACCCAGTACTTC	CASSRTPLRETQYF
TRBV7-8	TRBJ2-7	once	NA	TGTGCCAGCAGCTCTAGAACCCCGGGACTGAATCCCCCAAAGCAGTACTTC	CASSSRTPGLNPPKQYF
TRBV18	TRBJ2-3	NA	TRBD2	TGTGCCAGCTCACAGACTAGCGGGGGAGGAGATACGCAGTATTTT	CASSQTSGGGDTQYF
TRBV7-2	TRBJ2-3	NA	TRBD2	TGTGCCAGCAGCCTCCGACTAGCGGGTTACCTTACAGATACGCAGTATTTT	CASSLRLAGYLTDTQYF
TRBV19	TRBJ2-2	few	TRBD1	TGTGCCAGTAGTGTAGGACAGGGGGTAGGCGGGGAGCTGTTTTTT	CASSVGQGVGGELFF
TRBV19	TRBJ2-7	NA	NA	TGTGCCAGTAGTATAGGGCGGCAGATCTACGAGCAGTACTTC	CASSIGRQIYEQYF